The clone carrying this T cell receptor beta chain was recorded a few times. Its antigen is as yet unknown. Germline V CDR1 and CDR2: SGHAT, FQDESV (reference sequence). CDR3 length: 15 residues. V lost 5 bases and J 9 bases, leaving 17 bases between the germline ends. The data were obtained in a study of T cell repertoires in cytomegalovirus infection. Whole-study context: Used in the study were CMV epitopes, some recently identified and HLA-C-restricted, others well-studied and HLA-B-restricted. Broader study findings: Based on cumulative public TCR beta family frequency, carriers of CMV plus the relevant HLA were identified. Ex vivo, HLA-C-restricted CMV-specific TCR beta clonotypes prevailed over the rest of the response.

TCRdb reanalysed the reads using MiXCR and keeps one entry per CDR3 protein. The table lists about 830,000 distinct CDR3 sequences, about 30% of them singletons. The sequencing here drew on cultured CD8+ T cells from PBMCs, taken from culture after CMV antigen stimulation. This TCR was recovered from a human donor in good health (CMV status not recorded). Some clones in this sample may be carry-over from other donors' samples. The V and J genes are TRBV11-1 and TRBJ1-6; tentatively, D is TRBD1 (6 bases). The CDR3 coding sequence is TGTGCCAGCAGCAACTCGAGGGGGTTCGGTTCACCCCTCCACTTT. This codes for CASSNSRGFGSPLHF. The whole variable domain, filled in from reference TRBV11-1 and TRBJ1-6, reads EAEVAQSPRYKITEKSQAVAFWCDPISGHATLYWYRQILGQGPELLVQFQDESVVDDSQLPKDRFSAERLKGVDSTLKIQPAELGDSAMYLCASSNSRGFGSPLHFGNGTRLTVT.